What follows describes a single TCR beta chain. The data derive from a study of blood T cell repertoires in COVID-19. The CDR3 totals 11 residues. V was trimmed by 5 bases and J by 7 bases, leaving 9 bases between them. The germline V gene encodes CDR1 MNHEY and CDR2 SVGEGT. TCRdb's copy holds only in-frame clones and misses some; the assay was immunoSEQ multiplex PCR. The sample lists some 80,000 clones; about four fifths were seen once. The sample was peripheral blood. The J gene is TRBJ2-7, the V gene TRBV6-2 or TRBV6-3; no definite D call. This receptor was identified in a human donor in a cohort sampled during active COVID-19. CDR3 residues: CASSPSREQYF. The CDR3 nucleotides are TGTGCCAGCAGTCCCTCGCGGGAGCAGTACTTC.